This TCR beta chain is from a study of persistence of HIV-infected CD4 T cells. Overall study findings and caveats: Degenerate expanded CDR3beta sequences were enriched among CMV- and Gag-responding cells.

The immunoSEQ assay was version 4, run in survey mode. Clones were read by immunoSEQ multiplex PCR, and TCRdb kept only the in-frame ones, dropping some. The sample carries more than 45,000 clones, about 81% recorded once. Trimming removed 3 bases from V and 1 base from J, with 9 bases in between. This CDR3 has 14 residues. Per germline, CDR1 KGHSH and CDR2 LQKENI. The sample holds a few counts of this clone. Its antigen is unknown. The stimulus was lysate of CMV-infected fibroblasts, about 10 ug/mL. Sorted nonresponding memory CD4+ T cells were CD40L-negative, CD69-negative, CD45RO-high. This TCR was recovered from an adult man with HIV who was CMV-seropositive. The sample in question was CD4+ T cells sorted from PBMCs after approximately 20-hour stimulation, obtained from a patient who received antiretroviral therapy. V gene TRBV18 combines with J gene TRBJ1-1; a possible D gene is TRBD1 (6 bases). The CDR3 loop reads CASSPQTGNTEAFF. For the CDR3, the DNA is TGTGCCAGCTCACCCCAGACAGGGAACACTGAAGCTTTCTTT. The full variable domain, with the rest looked up from reference TRBV18 and TRBJ1-1, is NAGVMQNPRHLVRRRGQEARLRCSPMKGHSHVYWYRQLPEEGLKFMVYLQKENIIDESGMPKERFSAEFPKEGPSILRIQQVVRGDSAAYFCASSPQTGNTEAFFGQGTRLTVV.